What follows are 3 T cell receptor beta chains derived from one specimen sequenced in a study of OX40 agonist ivuxolimab in advanced cancers. Produced via immunoSEQ multiplex PCR; TCRdb's table is partial and in-frame only. The table has approximately 74,000 clones, 80% to 95% seen once. The source material was CD4+ or CD8+ T cells sorted from blood, sampled in a trial of the OX40 agonist ivuxolimab. These receptors were obtained from an adult with an advanced solid tumor such as melanoma, head and neck, liver or kidney cancer.

The chain carries TRBV29-1 and TRBJ1-2, with TRBD1 matching over 9 bases. This CDR3 spans 13 amino acids. The germline V gene encodes CDR1 SQVTM and CDR2 ANQGSEA. V was clipped by 3 bases and J by 7 bases; unmatched bases: 6. The CDR3 DNA reads as TGCAGCGTTGAGGGACAGGGAACGCGTGGCTACACCTTC. Translating it yields CSVEGQGTRGYTF.

This chain connects TRBV4-3 to TRBJ2-1; D is ambiguous. This CDR3 spans 16 amino acids. CDR1 LGHNA and CDR2 YSLEER come from the germline V gene. Trimming removed 0 bases at V and 12 bases at J, with 21 bases between. The CDR3 protein is CASSQDSDSYNEVQFF. The CDR3 nucleotides read TGCGCCAGCAGCCAAGATTCGGATTCCTACAATGAAGTGCAGTTCTTC.

This rearrangement joins TRBV28 to TRBJ2-7; D is unresolved. Germline CDR1 reads MDHEN; CDR2 reads SYDVKM. The CDR3 runs to 14 residues. Trimming took 2 bases from V and 0 from J, leaving 8 bases between them. Written as DNA, the CDR3 is TGTGCCAGCAGTTTACGAACCTTCTCCTACGAGCAGTACTTC. It encodes CASSLRTFSYEQYF.